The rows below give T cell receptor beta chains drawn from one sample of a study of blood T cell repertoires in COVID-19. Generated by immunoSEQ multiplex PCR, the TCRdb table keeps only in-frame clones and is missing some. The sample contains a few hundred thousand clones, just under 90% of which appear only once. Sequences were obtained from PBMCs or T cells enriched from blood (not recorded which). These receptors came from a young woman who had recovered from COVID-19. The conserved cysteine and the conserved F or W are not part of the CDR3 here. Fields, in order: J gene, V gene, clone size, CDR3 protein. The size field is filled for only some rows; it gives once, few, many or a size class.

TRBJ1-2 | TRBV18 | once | ASSSENYGYT
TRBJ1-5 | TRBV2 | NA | ASGAANQPQH
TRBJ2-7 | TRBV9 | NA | ASSVAGISYEQY
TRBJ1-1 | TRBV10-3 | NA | ATGGAGTEAF
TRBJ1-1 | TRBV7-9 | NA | ASSFQGIGTEAF
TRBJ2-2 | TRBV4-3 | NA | ASSQDVTITGELF
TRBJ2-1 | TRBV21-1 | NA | ASSLGLAGGPYNEQF
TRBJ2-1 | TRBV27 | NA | ASSIIGTSGYNEQF
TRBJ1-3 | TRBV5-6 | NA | ASSLYRGNTIY
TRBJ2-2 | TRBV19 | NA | AIGRLADNTGELF
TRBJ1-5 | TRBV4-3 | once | ASSQDHRGWGQPQH
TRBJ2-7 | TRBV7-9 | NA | ASSKGWSSYEQY
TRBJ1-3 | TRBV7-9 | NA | ASSSPGQDSGNTIY
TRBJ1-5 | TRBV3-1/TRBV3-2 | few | ASSRGQGEAYNQPQH
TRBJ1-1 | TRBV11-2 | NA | ASSPDRGSEAF
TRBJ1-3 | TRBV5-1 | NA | ASSLDRIGRNTIY
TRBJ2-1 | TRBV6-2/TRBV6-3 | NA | ASSYSGGLYNEQF
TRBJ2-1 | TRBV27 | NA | ASSSHHRGLYNEQF
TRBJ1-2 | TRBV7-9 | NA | ASSLAPTALYGYT
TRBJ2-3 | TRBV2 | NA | ASTAMGEGTDTQY
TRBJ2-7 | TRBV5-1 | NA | ASSRGGRALGYEQY
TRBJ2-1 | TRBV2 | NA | ASGRDRVRHNEQF
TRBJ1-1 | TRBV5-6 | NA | ASSLQDRILYTEAF
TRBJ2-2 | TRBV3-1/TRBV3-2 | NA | ASSQDLAAGELF